The 6 T cell receptor beta chains below all came from one sample that was sequenced in a study of blood T cell repertoires in COVID-19. Data came from immunoSEQ multiplex PCR; TCRdb stores just in-frame clones and leaves some out. The repertoire includes roughly 410,000 clones, approximately 89% of them detected once, and 1.5% to 1.8% sits in the top ten. Sequenced: peripheral blood. The receptors were sampled from a woman in her forties with COVID-19, enrolled during active disease.

The rearrangement joins TRBV5-8 to TRBJ2-1; 8 bases match TRBD2. Germline V lookup: CDR1 SGHTS, CDR2 YDEGEE. The CDR3 runs to 15 residues. V lost 5 bases and J lost 4; bases outside the gene matches: 8. CDR3 DNA sequence: TGTGCCAGCAGTCCGGGACTAGGGGCTTACAATGAGCAGTTCTTC. It specifies CASSPGLGAYNEQFF.

V is TRBV24-1 and J is TRBJ2-2, with TRBD1 as a possible D gene (5 bases). Trimming stripped 5 bases from V and 10 bases from J, with 7 bases between. The CDR3 runs 11 residues. Germline values: CDR1 KGHDR, CDR2 SFDVKD. The CDR3 DNA is TGTGCCACCAGTGTAGGGGTGGAGCTGTTTTTT. Residues: CATSVGVELFF.

There are a few counts of this clone. The chain is built from TRBV2 and TRBJ1-6, with a possible D match to TRBD1 (5 bases). Germline CDR1 and CDR2: SNHLY and FYNNEI. This CDR3 is 13 amino acids long. V lost 8 bases, J lost 11 bases, and 16 bases lay in between. The CDR3 region has the DNA TGTGCCAGCGCCGATGGGCAGGGCCCACCCCTCCACTTT. It codes for CASADGQGPPLHF.

This sequence joins TRBV6-5 and TRBJ1-5; D remains ambiguous. V lost 10 bases, J lost 6 bases, and 16 bases lay in between. Germline V gene lookup returns CDR1 MNHEY and CDR2 SVGAGI. The CDR3 spans 13 residues. This chain's CDR3 is CATEGGLAQPQHF. CDR3 nucleotides: TGTGCCACCGAGGGTGGGTTGGCTCAGCCCCAGCATTTT.

The chain combines TRBV7-9 with TRBJ1-2; 7 nucleotides line up with TRBD1. Germline values: CDR1 SEHNR, CDR2 FQNEAQ (reference sequence). This CDR3 has 15 residues. V gave up 5 bases and J gave up 7 bases; unmatched junction bases: 13. The CDR3 region is CASSRGDSVYAGYTF. The CDR3 DNA sequence: TGTGCCAGCAGCAGGGGGGACAGCGTGTACGCTGGCTACACCTTC.

This chain joins TRBV7-2 and TRBJ1-3; D gene uncertain. Germline-derived CDR1 and CDR2 are SGHTA and FQGNSA. This CDR3 region has 16 residues. The V gene lost 1 base and the J gene lost 2 bases, with 12 bases spanning the gap. CDR3: CASSLGGTGTGNTIYF. The CDR3 DNA follows: TGTGCCAGCAGCTTAGGAGGCACCGGGACTGGAAACACCATATATTTT.